The 14 T cell receptor beta chains presented below share a single source sample, sequenced in a study of siplizumab effects on memory and regulatory T cells. Kept together in coculture, the mixed lymphocyte reaction cells spent approximately 6 days at 37°C. No cognate antigen is known for these TCRs. The protocol was immunoSEQ multiplex PCR, while the TCRdb copy is restricted to in-frame clones and leaves out a portion. The sample records 9,500 or so clones, 46% being singletons. The material sequenced was CFSE-low (dividing) CD4+ T cells sorted from an allogeneic mixed lymphocyte reaction. These receptors came from a human donor in good health; the cells came from an allogeneic mixed lymphocyte reaction.

The chain is built from TRBV5-4 and TRBJ2-3; 12 bases line up with TRBD1. The germline V gene encodes CDR1 SGHNT and CDR2 YYREEE (reference sequence). The trim removed 5 bases at V and 4 bases at J, leaving 5 bases unmatched. The length of the CDR3 is 15 residues. The CDR3: CASSAGTGGADTQYF. DNA of the CDR3: TGTGCCAGCAGTGCCGGGACAGGGGGCGCAGATACGCAGTATTTT.

With regard to this clone: Other nucleotide sequences from this sample produce the same CDR3. CDR3 nucleotides: TGTGCCTGGAGTGTACGTAGAGATCAGCCCCAGCATTTT. It translates to CAWSVRRDQPQHF. This rearrangement joins TRBV30 to TRBJ1-5, with D uncertain. There are 13 residues in the CDR3. With 0 bases removed from V and 5 bases from J, the gap between germline ends came to 8 bases. Germline CDR1 is GTSNPN and CDR2 is SVGIG (reference sequence).

The gene calls are TRBV30 and TRBJ2-3, with 10 bases matching TRBD2. V shed 2 bases and J 4 bases; nucleotides not matched to a gene: 12. CDR1 is GTSNPN, CDR2 SVGIG, per germline (reference sequence). The CDR3 is made up of 17 amino acids. Here the CDR3 reads CAWSSGKTSGQADTQYF. For the CDR3, the DNA is TGTGCCTGGAGTTCCGGGAAGACTAGCGGGCAAGCAGATACGCAGTATTTT.

The chain links TRBV28 to TRBJ1-4, with a tentative D call TRBD1 (5 bases). The V gene's germline CDR1 is MDHEN and CDR2 SYDVKM. V lost 4 bases to trimming and J lost 4 bases, with 10 bases between them. The length of the CDR3 is 14 residues. The CDR3 spells CASSSGQLNEKLFF. As DNA, the CDR3 is TGTGCCAGCAGTTCCGGACAACTTAATGAAAAACTGTTTTTT.

This clone has only one observation. The rearrangement links TRBV2 to TRBJ2-4; TRBD2 agrees at 10 bases. The CDR3 totals 16 residues. Germline CDR1 and CDR2: SNHLY and FYNNEI. Unmatched junction bases numbered 5, after V lost 6 bases and J lost 0 bases. The CDR3 region has the DNA TGTGCCAGCAGCCACGGACTAGCGGTAGCCAAAAACATTCAGTACTTC. Translated: CASSHGLAVAKNIQYF. The full variable domain, rest sourced from reference TRBV2 and TRBJ2-4, is EPEVTQTPSHQVTQMGQEVILRCVPISNHLYFYWYRQILGQKVEFLVSFYNNEISEKSEIFDDQFSVERPDGSNFTLKIRSTKLEDSAMYFCASSHGLAVAKNIQYFGAGTRLSVL.

This clone was seen a handful of times. The chain uses TRBV10-3 and TRBJ2-7, with no clear D. Germline V gene sequence: CDR1 ENHRY, CDR2 SYGVKD. CDR3 length: 17 residues. V was trimmed by 3 bases and J by 0 bases, leaving 18 bases between them. The CDR3 region is CAISDRRRTVSSYEQYF. The CDR3 DNA is TGTGCCATCAGTGACCGACGAAGGACGGTTAGCTCCTACGAGCAGTACTTC.

This clone ranks as medium-sized. CDR3 sequence (DNA): TGTGCCAGCAGTGAAGTGGTGCGGGGATCCGGCGGCTACACCTTC. Its protein is CASSEVVRGSGGYTF. This chain joins TRBV2 and TRBJ1-2; D gene unclear. The CDR3 length is 15 residues. V shed 1 base and J shed 8 bases, with 17 bases lying between them. Germline V gene sequence: CDR1 SNHLY, CDR2 FYNNEI.

This clone was found a few times. This chain links TRBV7-9 with TRBJ1-5; D is unclear. The V end lost 1 base, the J end lost 4 bases, and 11 bases lay between the germline ends. Germline CDR1 and CDR2: SEHNR and FQNEAQ (reference sequence). The CDR3 loop spans 15 amino acids. CDR3 nucleotide sequence: TGTGCCAGCAGCTTAGTGGGCGGAATAAATCAGCCCCAGCATTTT. It translates to CASSLVGGINQPQHF.

The table lists this clone with a few counts. The gene calls are TRBV5-4 and TRBJ2-3, with D hard to call. CDR3 length equals 14 residues. The V gene lost 2 bases and the J gene lost 1 base, with 8 bases spanning the gap. Germline-derived CDR1 and CDR2 are SGHNT and YYREEE (reference sequence). This chain's CDR3 is CASSFADRTDTQYF. CDR3 coding DNA: TGTGCCAGCAGCTTTGCGGACCGCACAGATACGCAGTATTTT.

This chain joins TRBV5-6 and TRBJ1-4, with 9 positions matching TRBD1. This CDR3 is 14 amino acids long. V shed 4 bases, J shed 8 bases, and the junction held 6 bases outside the gene matches. Germline V gene data show CDR1 as SGHDT and CDR2 as YYEEEE. The CDR3 protein is CASSQQGAGEKLFF. The CDR3, as DNA: TGTGCCAGCAGCCAACAGGGGGCAGGGGAAAAACTGTTTTTT.

The CDR3 sequence is CASSSGQNYGYTF. For the CDR3, the DNA is TGTGCCAGCAGCTCGGGACAGAACTATGGCTACACCTTC. The rearrangement uses TRBV5-5 and TRBJ1-2, with 7 bases that match TRBD1. After removal of 3 bases from V and 2 bases from J, the junction contained 1 base not matched to a gene. Germline V CDR1 and CDR2: SGHKS, YYEKEE (reference sequence). This CDR3 contains 13 residues.

The rearrangement uses TRBV10-2 and TRBJ2-1; 10 bases fit TRBD2. V lost 2 bases and J lost 9; bases outside the gene matches: 10. The CDR3 is 16 residues long. Germline loops: CDR1 WSHSY, CDR2 SAAADI. The CDR3 sequence is CASSERRLAGVGEQFF. The CDR3 nucleotides read TGCGCCAGCAGTGAGAGGCGGCTAGCGGGAGTAGGTGAGCAGTTCTTC.

J is TRBJ2-5 and V is TRBV28, with 9 bases lining up with TRBD2. V lost 8 bases, J lost 3 bases, and 7 bases stayed unmatched. This CDR3 is built from 14 residues. The germline V gene encodes CDR1 MDHEN and CDR2 SYDVKM. This CDR3 is CASGRASGKETQYF. The DNA for the CDR3 is TGTGCCAGCGGCCGGGCTAGCGGGAAAGAGACCCAGTACTTC.

This clone has more than one count but fewer than ten. The chain recombines TRBV18 with TRBJ1-1; 8 bases align to TRBD1. The CDR3 consists of 15 residues. The germline V gene encodes CDR1 KGHSH and CDR2 LQKENI. The V and J ends lost 6 bases and 0 bases, in that order; junction bases with no gene match: 6. CDR3 nucleotides: TGTGCCAGCTCTCTGACAGGGGTGATGAACACTGAAGCTTTCTTT. Translated: CASSLTGVMNTEAFF. Supplemented by reference TRBV18 and TRBJ1-1, the full variable domain reads NAGVMQNPRHLVRRRGQEARLRCSPMKGHSHVYWYRQLPEEGLKFMVYLQKENIIDESGMPKERFSAEFPKEGPSILRIQQVVRGDSAAYFCASSLTGVMNTEAFFGQGTRLTVV.